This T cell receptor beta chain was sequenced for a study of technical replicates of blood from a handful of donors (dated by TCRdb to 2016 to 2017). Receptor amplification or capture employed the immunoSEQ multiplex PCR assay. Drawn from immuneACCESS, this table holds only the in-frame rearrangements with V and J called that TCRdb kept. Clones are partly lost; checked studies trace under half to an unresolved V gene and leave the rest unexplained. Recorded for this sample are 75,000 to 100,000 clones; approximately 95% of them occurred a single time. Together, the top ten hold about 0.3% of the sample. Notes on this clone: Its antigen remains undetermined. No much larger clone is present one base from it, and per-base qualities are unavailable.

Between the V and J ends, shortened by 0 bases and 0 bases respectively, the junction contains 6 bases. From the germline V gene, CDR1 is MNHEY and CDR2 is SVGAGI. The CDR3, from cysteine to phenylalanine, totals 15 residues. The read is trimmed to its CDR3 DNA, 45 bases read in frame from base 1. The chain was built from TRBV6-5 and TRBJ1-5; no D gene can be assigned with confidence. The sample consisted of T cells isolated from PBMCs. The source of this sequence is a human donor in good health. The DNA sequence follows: TGTGCCAGCAGTTACTCGTTCGGTAGCAATCAGCCCCAGCATTTT. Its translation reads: CASSYSFGSNQPQHF.